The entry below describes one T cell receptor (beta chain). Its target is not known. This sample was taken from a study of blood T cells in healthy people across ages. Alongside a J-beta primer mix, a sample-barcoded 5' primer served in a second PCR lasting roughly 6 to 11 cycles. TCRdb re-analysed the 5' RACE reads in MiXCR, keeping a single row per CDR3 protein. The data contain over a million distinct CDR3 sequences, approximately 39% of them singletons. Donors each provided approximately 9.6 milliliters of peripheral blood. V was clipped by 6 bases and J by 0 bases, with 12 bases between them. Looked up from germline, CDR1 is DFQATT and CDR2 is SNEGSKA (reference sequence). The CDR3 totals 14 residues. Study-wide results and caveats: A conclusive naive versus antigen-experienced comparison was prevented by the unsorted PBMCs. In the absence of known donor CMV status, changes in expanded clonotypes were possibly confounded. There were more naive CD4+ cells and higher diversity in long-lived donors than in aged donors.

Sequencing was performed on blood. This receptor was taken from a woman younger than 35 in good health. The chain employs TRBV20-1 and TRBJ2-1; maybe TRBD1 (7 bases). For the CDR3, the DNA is TGCAGTGCCAGGGGGGTGAGCTCCTACAATGAGCAGTTCTTC. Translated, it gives CSARGVSSYNEQFF.